This TCR beta chain was found in a study of beta chain features in type 1 diabetes. The investigators reverse transcribed all of the isolated RNA, so they sequenced expressed TCRB transcripts. Produced via immunoSEQ multiplex PCR; TCRdb's table is partial and in-frame only. The sample carries about 400,000 clones, approximately 12% recorded once. Regarding the study as a whole: PCR might favor shorter templates, equally in patients and controls.

This clone was counted a few times. Its antigen is unidentified. The CDR3 covers 12 residues. CDR1 is SGHTA and CDR2 is FQGTGA in the germline V gene. V was cut by 3 bases and J by 4 bases, with 6 bases left in between. The genes are TRBV7-3 and TRBJ1-2; D is possibly TRBD1 (6 bases). This receptor was identified in a man in his late teens or twenties in good health. The sample consisted of naive CD4+ T cells from blood. The CDR3 protein is CASSLDSYGYTF. In DNA, the CDR3 is TGTGCCAGCAGCTTGGACAGCTATGGCTACACCTTC.